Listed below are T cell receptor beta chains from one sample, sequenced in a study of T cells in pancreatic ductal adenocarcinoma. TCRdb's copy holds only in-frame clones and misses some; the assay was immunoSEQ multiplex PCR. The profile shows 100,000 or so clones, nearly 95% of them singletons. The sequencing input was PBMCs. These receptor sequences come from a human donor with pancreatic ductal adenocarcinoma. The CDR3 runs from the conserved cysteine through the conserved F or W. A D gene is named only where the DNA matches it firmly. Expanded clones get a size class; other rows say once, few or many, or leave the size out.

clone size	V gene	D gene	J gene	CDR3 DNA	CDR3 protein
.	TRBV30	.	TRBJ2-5	TGTGCCTGGGCACGGGGGACCCAGTACTTC	CAWARGTQYF
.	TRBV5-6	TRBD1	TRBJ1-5	TGTGCCAGCAGTCCTTTGACAGGGGGCCTAAATCAGCCCCAGCATTTT	CASSPLTGGLNQPQHF
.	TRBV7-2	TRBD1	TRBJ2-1	TGTGCCAGCAGCTTAGGTGGGACAGTCTACAATGAGCAGTTCTTC	CASSLGGTVYNEQFF
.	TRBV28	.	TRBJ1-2	TGTGCCATCAGACCCGCAGGGGTAATAACGGGCTTCTATGGCTACACCTTC	CAIRPAGVITGFYGYTF
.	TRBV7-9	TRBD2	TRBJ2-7	TGTGCCAGCAGCTCGGGACTAGCGGGAGGCGAGCAGTACTTC	CASSSGLAGGEQYF
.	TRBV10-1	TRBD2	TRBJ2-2	TGCGCCAGCATTTGGGAGCGGGAGGGTACCGGGGAGCTGTTTTTT	CASIWEREGTGELFF
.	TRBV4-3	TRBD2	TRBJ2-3	TGCGCCAGCAGCCAAGACGGGCTAGCGGAGACGCAGTATTTT	CASSQDGLAETQYF
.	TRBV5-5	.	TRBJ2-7	TGTGCCAGCAGCTTCGGACCGTCCGCGGGATTTAGCGAGCAGTACTTC	CASSFGPSAGFSEQYF
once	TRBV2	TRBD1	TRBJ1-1	TGTGCCAGCAGGAGGACAGGGGCGAACACTGAAGCTTTCTTT	CASRRTGANTEAFF
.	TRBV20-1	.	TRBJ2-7	TGCAGCGGGACACAGTCCTACGAGCAGTACTTC	CSGTQSYEQYF
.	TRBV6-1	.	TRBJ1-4	TGTGCCAGCAGTCCCTCCGGACATAATGAAAAACTGTTTTTT	CASSPSGHNEKLFF
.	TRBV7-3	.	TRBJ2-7	TGTGCCAGCAGCTGGACACAGGGAAGGGAGCAGTACTTC	CASSWTQGREQYF
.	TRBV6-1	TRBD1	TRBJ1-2	TGTGCCAGCACCCTACAGGGGGCGCCGAATTATGGCTACACCTTC	CASTLQGAPNYGYTF
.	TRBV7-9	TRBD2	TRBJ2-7	TGTGCCAGCAGCACGGGACTAGCGGAAACCTACGAGCAGTACTTC	CASSTGLAETYEQYF
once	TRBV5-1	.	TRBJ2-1	TGCGCCAGCAGCCCTCAGGGCGTGGCGGGGAATGAGCAGTTCTTC	CASSPQGVAGNEQFF
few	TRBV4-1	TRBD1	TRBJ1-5	TGCGCCAGCAGCCAAGAGAGGGGGCTTCTGCCCCAGCATTTT	CASSQERGLLPQHF
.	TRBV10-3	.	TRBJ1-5	TGTGCCATCAGTGAGTCGGGAGGGTTTCAGCCCCAGCATTTT	CAISESGGFQPQHF
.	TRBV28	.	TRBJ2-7	TGTGCCAGCAGTCAAACAGGGTCCTACGAGCAGTACTTC	CASSQTGSYEQYF
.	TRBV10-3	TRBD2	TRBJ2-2	TGTGCCATCCTCCTAGCGGGAGGGACGAACACCGGGGAGCTGTTTTTT	CAILLAGGTNTGELFF
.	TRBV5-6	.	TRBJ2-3	TGTGCCAGCAGCCCATCAGAGGCTAGCACAGATACGCAGTATTTT	CASSPSEASTDTQYF
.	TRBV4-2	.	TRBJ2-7	TGTGCCAGCAGCCAGGAGAAGCGGGCCTCCTACGAGCAGTACTTC	CASSQEKRASYEQYF
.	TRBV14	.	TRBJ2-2	TGTGCCAGCAGCCAAGCACAGTCTGCCGGGGAGCTGTTTTTT	CASSQAQSAGELFF
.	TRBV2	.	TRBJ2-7	TGTGCCAGCCGCACACCATATCTCTACGAGCAGTACTTC	CASRTPYLYEQYF
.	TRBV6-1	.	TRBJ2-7	TGTGCCAGCAGTGCTATCAGGTCGAGCTCCTACGAGCAGTACTTC	CASSAIRSSSYEQYF
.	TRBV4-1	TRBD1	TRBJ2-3	TGCGCCAGCAGCCGAGGACAGGGAGCTACAGATACGCAGTATTTT	CASSRGQGATDTQYF
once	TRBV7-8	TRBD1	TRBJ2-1	TGTGCCAGCAGCTTAGCCACAGGGGGCAATGAGCAGTTCTTC	CASSLATGGNEQFF